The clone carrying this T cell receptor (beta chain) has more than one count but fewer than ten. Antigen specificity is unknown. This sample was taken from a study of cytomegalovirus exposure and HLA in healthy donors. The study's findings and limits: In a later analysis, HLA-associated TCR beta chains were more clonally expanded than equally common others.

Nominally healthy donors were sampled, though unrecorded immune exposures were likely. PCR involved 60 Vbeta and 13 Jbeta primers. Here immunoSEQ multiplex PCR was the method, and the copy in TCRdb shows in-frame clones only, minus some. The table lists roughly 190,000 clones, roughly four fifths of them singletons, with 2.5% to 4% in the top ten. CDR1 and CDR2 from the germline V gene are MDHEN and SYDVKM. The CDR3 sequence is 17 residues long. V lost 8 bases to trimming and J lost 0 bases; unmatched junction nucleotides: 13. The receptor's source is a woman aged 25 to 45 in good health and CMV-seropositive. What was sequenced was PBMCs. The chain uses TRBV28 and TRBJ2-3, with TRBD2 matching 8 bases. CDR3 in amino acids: CASGKRAGGISTDTQYF. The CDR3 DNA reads TGTGCCAGCGGGAAAAGGGCGGGAGGCATTAGCACAGATACGCAGTATTTT.